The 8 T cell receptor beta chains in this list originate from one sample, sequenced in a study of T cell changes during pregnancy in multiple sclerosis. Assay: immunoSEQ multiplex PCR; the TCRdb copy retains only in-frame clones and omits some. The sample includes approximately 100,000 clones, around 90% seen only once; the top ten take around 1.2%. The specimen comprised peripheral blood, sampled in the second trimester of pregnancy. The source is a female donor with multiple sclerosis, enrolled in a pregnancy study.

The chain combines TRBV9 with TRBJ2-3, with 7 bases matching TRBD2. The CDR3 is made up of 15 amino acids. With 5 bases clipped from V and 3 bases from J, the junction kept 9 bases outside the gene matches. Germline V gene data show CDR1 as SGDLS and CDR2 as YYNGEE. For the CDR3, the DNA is TGTGCCAGCAGTGAGGGACGGGGAGGGACAGATACGCAGTATTTT. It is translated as CASSEGRGGTDTQYF. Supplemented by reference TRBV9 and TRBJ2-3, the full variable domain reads DSGVTQTPKHLITATGQRVTLRCSPRSGDLSVYWYQQSLDQGLQFLIQYYNGEERAKGNILERFSAQQFPDLHSELNLSSLELGDSALYFCASSEGRGGTDTQYFGPGTRLTVL.

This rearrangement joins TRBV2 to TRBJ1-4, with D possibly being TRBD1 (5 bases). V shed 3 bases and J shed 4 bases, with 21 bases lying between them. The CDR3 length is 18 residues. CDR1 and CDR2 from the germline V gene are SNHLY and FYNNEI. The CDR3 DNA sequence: TGTGCCAGCAGTGAGCTTCCGCCGTCAGGGTCGATTAATGAAAAACTGTTTTTT. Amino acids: CASSELPPSGSINEKLFF.

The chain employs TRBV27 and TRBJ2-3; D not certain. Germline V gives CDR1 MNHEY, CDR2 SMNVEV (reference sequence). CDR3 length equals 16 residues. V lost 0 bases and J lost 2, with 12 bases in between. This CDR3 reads CASSLSARLNTDTQYF. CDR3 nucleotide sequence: TGTGCCAGCAGTTTATCGGCCCGATTGAACACAGATACGCAGTATTTT.

The chain's CDR3 is CASSVAGERQETQYF. DNA of the CDR3: TGTGCCAGCAGCGTAGCCGGGGAGAGGCAAGAGACCCAGTACTTC. V and J are TRBV9 and TRBJ2-5, with D perhaps TRBD2 (5 bases). Germline loops: CDR1 SGDLS, CDR2 YYNGEE. The CDR3 consists of 15 residues. The V end was cut by 0 bases, the J end by 2 bases, with 11 bases between. The full variable domain, in which reference TRBV9 and TRBJ2-5 provide the parts outside the CDR3, is DSGVTQTPKHLITATGQRVTLRCSPRSGDLSVYWYQQSLDQGLQFLIQYYNGEERAKGNILERFSAQQFPDLHSELNLSSLELGDSALYFCASSVAGERQETQYFGPGTRLLVL.

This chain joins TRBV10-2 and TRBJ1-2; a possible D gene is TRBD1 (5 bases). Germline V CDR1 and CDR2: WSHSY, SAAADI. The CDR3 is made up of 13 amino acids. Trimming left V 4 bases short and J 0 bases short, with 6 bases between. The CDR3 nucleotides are TGCGCCAGCAGTGGGACATCTAACTATGGCTACACCTTC. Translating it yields CASSGTSNYGYTF.

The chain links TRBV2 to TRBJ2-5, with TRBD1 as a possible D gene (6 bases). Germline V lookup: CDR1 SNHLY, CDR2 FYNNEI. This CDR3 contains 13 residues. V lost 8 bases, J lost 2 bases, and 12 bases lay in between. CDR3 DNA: TGTGCCAGCGGGGTACAGGGACAAGAGACCCAGTACTTC. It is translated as CASGVQGQETQYF.

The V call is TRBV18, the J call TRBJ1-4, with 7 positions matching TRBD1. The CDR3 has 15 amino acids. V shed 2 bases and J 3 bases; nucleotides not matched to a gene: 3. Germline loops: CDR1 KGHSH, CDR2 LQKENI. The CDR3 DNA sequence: TGTGCCAGCTCACCAGCGACAGGGCCTAATGAAAAACTGTTTTTT. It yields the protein CASSPATGPNEKLFF. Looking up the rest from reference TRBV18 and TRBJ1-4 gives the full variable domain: NAGVMQNPRHLVRRRGQEARLRCSPMKGHSHVYWYRQLPEEGLKFMVYLQKENIIDESGMPKERFSAEFPKEGPSILRIQQVVRGDSAAYFCASSPATGPNEKLFFGSGTQLSVL.

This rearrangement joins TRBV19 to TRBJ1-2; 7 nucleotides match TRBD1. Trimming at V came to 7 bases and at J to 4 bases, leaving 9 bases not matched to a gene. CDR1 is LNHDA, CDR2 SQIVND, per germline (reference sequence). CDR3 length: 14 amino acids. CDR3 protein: CASNVDRSLYGYTF. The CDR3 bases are TGTGCCAGTAATGTGGACAGGTCCCTCTATGGCTACACCTTC.